These 29 T cell receptor beta chains originate from one sample sequenced in a study of T cell repertoires in cytomegalovirus infection. One entry per CDR3 protein results from TCRdb running MiXCR on the reads. The sample carries some 300,000 distinct CDR3 sequences, 15% to 20% recorded once. Input material: PBMCs. These TCRs come from a human donor in good health (CMV status not recorded). Some clones in this sample may be carry-over from other donors' samples.

The chain combines TRBV5-4 with TRBJ1-5, with no clear D. The V and J ends lost 3 bases and 7 bases respectively, with 11 bases between them. This CDR3 contains 13 residues. Per the germline V gene, CDR1 is SGHNT and CDR2 is YYREEE (reference sequence). Here the CDR3 reads CASSWGPEQPQHF. In DNA form, the CDR3 reads TGTGCCAGCAGCTGGGGTCCGGAACAGCCCCAGCATTTT.

This clonotype was seen more than once but under ten times. V is TRBV29-1 and J is TRBJ1-2; D is undetermined. CDR3 length: 13 amino acids. The V end was cut by 3 bases, the J end by 2 bases, with 10 bases between. Per the germline V gene, CDR1 is SQVTM and CDR2 is ANQGSEA. CDR3 amino acids: CSVDDGHNYGYTF. In DNA, the CDR3 is TGCAGCGTTGACGACGGCCACAACTATGGCTACACCTTC.

This clonotype has at least ten counts. V usage is TRBV7-6 and J usage is TRBJ1-1; D ambiguous. There are 15 residues in the CDR3. V dropped 7 bases and J dropped 5 bases, with 20 bases sitting between them. Germline values: CDR1 SGHVS, CDR2 FNYEAQ. The CDR3 nucleotides are TGTGCCAGCACCCCCGCCTTGGAGGGTCGAACTGAAGCTTTCTTT. Its translation is CASTPALEGRTEAFF.

The chain recombines TRBV28 with TRBJ1-1, with D tentatively TRBD1 (5 bases). CDR1 MDHEN and CDR2 SYDVKM come from the germline V gene. Deletions cut 2 bases from V and 12 bases from J, with 19 bases between. There are 14 residues in the CDR3. The chain's CDR3 is CASSLGGTQRTSFF. In nucleotides, the CDR3 is TGTGCCAGCAGTTTAGGCGGGACCCAACGGACGTCTTTCTTT. Complete variable domain (other parts from reference TRBV28 and TRBJ1-1): DVKVTQSSRYLVKRTGEKVFLECVQDMDHENMFWYRQDPGLGLRLIYFSYDVKMKEKGDIPEGYSVSREKKERFSLILESASTNQTSMYLCASSLGGTQRTSFFGQGTRLTVV.

Ten or more counts support this clonotype. The chain links TRBV12-3 or TRBV12-4 to TRBJ1-3; D unclear. Trimming took off 2 bases at V and 4 bases at J, with 15 bases between the two ends. This CDR3 has 16 residues. CDR3 DNA sequence: TGTGCCAGCAGTTTACGCGGAACGCCAAGGGGAAACACCATATATTTT. Its protein is CASSLRGTPRGNTIYF.

This clonotype was found a few times. The rearrangement joins TRBV7-2 to TRBJ2-5; D is possibly TRBD1 (6 bases). Germline V gives CDR1 SGHTA, CDR2 FQGNSA. This CDR3 is built from 14 residues. V was cut by 1 base and J by 5 bases, with 11 bases left in between. The CDR3 nucleotides are TGTGCCAGCAGCTTAGTTTACAGGGAGGAGACCCAGTACTTC. Translating it yields CASSLVYREETQYF.

The J gene is TRBJ1-1, the V gene TRBV7-8; D gene ambiguous. The germline V gene encodes CDR1 SGHVS and CDR2 FQNEAQ. Trimming shortened V by 1 base and J by 0 bases, and 6 bases separated the two germline ends. This CDR3 has 14 residues. CDR3: CASSLVRMNTEAFF. For the CDR3, the DNA is TGTGCCAGCAGCTTAGTTCGGATGAACACTGAAGCTTTCTTT.

The chain employs TRBV27 and TRBJ2-3; TRBD2 aligns across 14 bases. With V trimmed by 6 bases and J by 3 bases, 5 bases remained unmatched. The CDR3 is 16 amino acids. In germline, CDR1 is MNHEY, CDR2 SMNVEV (reference sequence). The chain's CDR3 is CASSPRTSGRTDTQYF. CDR3 coding DNA: TGTGCCAGCAGCCCCAGGACTAGCGGGAGGACAGATACGCAGTATTTT.

This clonotype came up a few times. The chain combines TRBV2 with TRBJ1-1, with D tentatively TRBD1 (6 bases). Germline CDR1 reads SNHLY; CDR2 reads FYNNEI. The V gene lost 8 bases and the J gene lost 0 bases, with 10 bases spanning the gap. The CDR3 is made up of 13 amino acids. CDR3 nucleotide sequence: TGTGCCAGCCGGACAGAAGTGAACACTGAAGCTTTCTTT. It is translated as CASRTEVNTEAFF.

In this sample, this clonotype turned up a few times. The gene calls are TRBV25-1 and TRBJ2-5; D is unresolved. Trimming left V 0 bases short and J 4 bases short, with 3 bases between. Germline V gene lookup returns CDR1 MGHDK and CDR2 SYGVNS. This CDR3 spans 12 amino acids. The CDR3 here is CASSEYGETQYF. The CDR3 DNA reads as TGTGCCAGCAGTGAATACGGAGAGACCCAGTACTTC.

This clonotype was counted between two and nine times. J is TRBJ2-1 and V is TRBV19, with 9 bases fitting TRBD2. This CDR3 has 13 amino acids. Germline CDR1 and CDR2: LNHDA and SQIVND (reference sequence). V shed 7 bases and J 5 bases; nucleotides not matched to a gene: 3. The CDR3 loop is CASTLAGNNEQFF. CDR3 coding DNA: TGTGCCAGTACTCTAGCGGGGAACAATGAGCAGTTCTTC.

This clonotype was seen many times. CDR3 DNA: TGTGCCAGCAGTTTGATCCGGGTACTTCCAAGCTCCTATAATTCACCCCTCCACTTT. Residues: CASSLIRVLPSSYNSPLHF. The V call is TRBV12-3 or TRBV12-4, the J call TRBJ1-6, with D hard to call. CDR3 length equals 19 residues. Trimming removed 3 bases at V and 0 bases at J, with 18 bases between.

In this sample, this clonotype turned up a few times. CDR3 amino acids: CASSVQGAIGELFF. In DNA form, the CDR3 reads TGCGCCAGCAGCGTTCAGGGGGCAATCGGGGAGCTGTTTTTT. The chain has TRBV4-1 and TRBJ2-2; TRBD1 aligns across 8 bases. Germline CDR1 reads MGHRA; CDR2 reads YSYEKL. The CDR3 sequence is 14 residues long. The J segment lost 7 bases and the V segment lost 5 bases, leaving 6 bases of the junction unmatched.

This clonotype was seen a few times. The chain combines TRBV27 with TRBJ2-3; D might be TRBD1 or TRBD2, each matching 5 bases. This CDR3 is built from 18 residues. In germline, CDR1 is MNHEY, CDR2 SMNVEV (reference sequence). V dropped 6 bases and J dropped 3 bases, with 25 bases sitting between them. The CDR3 coding sequence is TGTGCCAGCAGCCATTCTAAGGTGGGGACGGTGGTTACAGATACGCAGTATTTT. It translates to CASSHSKVGTVVTDTQYF.

This clonotype was counted once. A much larger clone lies one base from this, so it may be a read error. The CDR3 reads CASSESNTGELFF. The CDR3 DNA is TGTGCCAGCAGTGAAAGTAACACCGGGGAGCTGTTTTTT. The chain joins TRBV2 to TRBJ2-2; D not certain. CDR3 length: 13 residues. V was shortened by 2 bases and J by 2 bases, with 3 bases between the two germline ends. Germline assignment: CDR1 SNHLY and CDR2 FYNNEI. The variable domain in full, completed from reference TRBV2 and TRBJ2-2, reads EPEVTQTPSHQVTQMGQEVILRCVPISNHLYFYWYRQILGQKVEFLVSFYNNEISEKSEIFDDQFSVERPDGSNFTLKIRSTKLEDSAMYFCASSESNTGELFFGEGSRLTVL.

This clonotype occurred many times. The chain couples TRBV7-2 to TRBJ2-1; 10 bases line up with TRBD2. The CDR3 is made up of 16 amino acids. Germline CDR1 is SGHTA and CDR2 is FQGNSA. The V and J ends lost 1 base and 4 bases, in that order; junction bases with no gene match: 4. This chain's CDR3 is CASSLVTSGAYNEQFF. In DNA, the CDR3 is TGTGCCAGCAGCTTAGTAACTAGCGGGGCTTACAATGAGCAGTTCTTC.

The chain links TRBV9 to TRBJ1-1; TRBD1 is a possible D gene (5 bases). Trimming pared 5 bases from V and 3 bases from J, leaving 11 bases between. The CDR3 sequence is 13 residues long. Per the germline V gene, CDR1 is SGDLS and CDR2 is YYNGEE. CDR3 DNA: TGTGCCAGCAGTACCAGACAGTACACTGAAGCTTTCTTT. Encoded protein: CASSTRQYTEAFF.

In this sample, this clonotype turned up many times. This rearrangement joins TRBV6-5 to TRBJ2-7, with TRBD2 as a possible D gene (7 bases). This CDR3 is built from 14 residues. V was shortened by 2 bases and J by 6 bases, with 14 bases between the two germline ends. Per germline, CDR1 MNHEY and CDR2 SVGAGI. Here the CDR3 DNA reads TGTGCCAGCAGTTACGGGGAGGGGGACTCCGAGCAGTACTTC. Amino acids: CASSYGEGDSEQYF.

The rearrangement joins TRBV5-6 to TRBJ1-1, with a possible D match to TRBD1 (6 bases). This CDR3 is 16 amino acids long. Germline V gene lookup returns CDR1 SGHDT and CDR2 YYEEEE. With 3 bases removed from V and 0 bases from J, the gap between germline ends came to 15 bases. The CDR3 region has the DNA TGTGCCAGCAGCTCCACCCCGGGACAAATGAACACTGAAGCTTTCTTT. Its translation: CASSSTPGQMNTEAFF.

This clonotype was seen a handful of times. This chain uses TRBV27 with TRBJ2-3; possible D gene TRBD2, 5 bases. Germline V gives CDR1 MNHEY, CDR2 SMNVEV (reference sequence). The CDR3 sequence is 12 residues long. V lost 8 bases, J lost 11 bases, and 17 bases lay in between. Written as DNA, the CDR3 is TGTGCCAGCTCCCAACGGGGTAGCCGGCAGTATTTT. Protein: CASSQRGSRQYF.

This clonotype was seen only a few times. The rearrangement uses TRBV14 and TRBJ1-2; no firm D call. This CDR3 has 14 amino acids. With 4 bases removed from V and 3 bases from J, the gap between germline ends came to 12 bases. Germline lookup yields CDR1 SGHDN and CDR2 FVKESK. CDR3 sequence reads: CASSPRDGDYGYTF. The CDR3 DNA reads TGTGCCAGCAGCCCGCGGGATGGCGACTATGGCTACACCTTC.

The chain recombines TRBV20-1 with TRBJ2-3; 13 positions match TRBD2. The CDR3 extends over 19 amino acids. CDR1 and CDR2 (germline): DFQATT, SNEGSKA (reference sequence). J lost 0 bases, V lost 6 bases, and 15 bases had no gene match. The CDR3 loop is CSAPERLAGGSSSTDTQYF. CDR3 nucleotide sequence: TGCAGTGCCCCGGAGAGACTAGCGGGGGGCTCATCTAGCACAGATACGCAGTATTTT.

The chain combines TRBV5-1 with TRBJ2-7; 7 nucleotides align to TRBD1. The junction had 5 bases not matched to a gene; V was cut back by 0 bases and J by 2 bases. The CDR3 consists of 15 residues. Germline CDR1 SGHRS, CDR2 YFSETQ. The DNA for the CDR3 is TGCGCCAGCAGCTTGGCCGGGACAGCGGCCTACGAGCAGTACTTC. Translation gives CASSLAGTAAYEQYF.

The J gene is TRBJ2-1, the V gene TRBV7-2; D not resolved. Germline V lookup: CDR1 SGHTA, CDR2 FQGNSA. V was pared by 1 base and J by 6 bases, with 7 bases between. This CDR3 comprises 13 residues. CDR3 bases: TGTGCCAGCAGCTTAGTGGCTATCAATGAGCAGTTCTTC. Translation gives CASSLVAINEQFF.

This clonotype has a count of ten or more. The CDR3 DNA reads TGCGCCAGCAGCCAAGTGGGACAAGATGGCTACACCTTC. Protein product: CASSQVGQDGYTF. The V call is TRBV4-3, the J call TRBJ1-2, with a possible D match to TRBD1 (6 bases). Looked up from germline, CDR1 is LGHNA and CDR2 is YSLEER. V was shortened by 1 base and J by 6 bases, with 9 bases between the two germline ends. The CDR3 extends over 13 amino acids.

This clonotype showed up just a few times. V and J are TRBV18 and TRBJ2-2, with D perhaps matching TRBD1 or TRBD2 (5 bases each). V was shortened by 2 bases and J by 5 bases, with 15 bases between the two germline ends. Germline V lookup: CDR1 KGHSH, CDR2 LQKENI. CDR3 length: 16 residues. CDR3 sequence reads: CASSPASRGATGELFF. CDR3 nucleotide sequence: TGTGCCAGCTCACCAGCCTCGAGGGGTGCAACCGGGGAGCTGTTTTTT.

This clonotype turned up a few times. The rearrangement joins TRBV28 to TRBJ2-5, with no clear D. V lost 3 bases and J lost 0, with 11 bases in between. This CDR3 is 15 amino acids long. Germline loops: CDR1 MDHEN, CDR2 SYDVKM. The CDR3 loop reads CASSFIQTNQETQYF. For the CDR3, the DNA is TGTGCCAGCAGTTTTATACAGACGAACCAAGAGACCCAGTACTTC.

This clonotype was observed at least ten times. V is TRBV7-2 and J is TRBJ2-3; 8 nucleotides match TRBD1. Germline V gives CDR1 SGHTA, CDR2 FQGNSA. The CDR3 has 15 residues. V dropped 5 bases and J dropped 1; count of bases not matched to a gene: 5. CDR3 sequence: CASSPRQGRTDTQYF. DNA of the CDR3: TGTGCCAGCAGCCCTCGACAGGGGCGCACAGATACGCAGTATTTT.

There are many counts of this clonotype. The rearrangement links TRBV6-1 to TRBJ2-5; D remains unclear. The CDR3 runs to 14 residues. The germline V gene encodes CDR1 MNHNS and CDR2 SASEGT. Trimming removed 2 bases from V and 4 bases from J, with 11 bases in between. The CDR3 DNA is TGTGCCAGCAGTGAACTGGCCCCGGGAGAGACCCAGTACTTC. Its translation is CASSELAPGETQYF.